Here is one T cell receptor (beta chain) with its context. Each CDR3 protein is one row after TCRdb ran MiXCR on the 5' RACE reads. The sample carries under 300,000 distinct CDR3 sequences, more than 9.5% recorded once. The sample originates from a study of identical twins. Germline V gene lookup returns CDR1 MGHRA and CDR2 YSYEKL. V lost 0 bases and J lost 6; bases outside the gene matches: 3. The CDR3 extends over 15 amino acids. This sample also appeared in a second study, on yellow fever vaccine responses in identical twins.

Sequenced input: memory (CD45RO+) T cells sorted from blood. This chain joins TRBV4-1 and TRBJ2-1; 9 bases fit TRBD2. This TCR came from a woman aged 18 to 35 in good health. CDR3 in DNA: TGCGCCAGCAGCCAAGAGGGAGCGGGAGGCAATGAGCAGTTCTTC. Protein: CASSQEGAGGNEQFF.